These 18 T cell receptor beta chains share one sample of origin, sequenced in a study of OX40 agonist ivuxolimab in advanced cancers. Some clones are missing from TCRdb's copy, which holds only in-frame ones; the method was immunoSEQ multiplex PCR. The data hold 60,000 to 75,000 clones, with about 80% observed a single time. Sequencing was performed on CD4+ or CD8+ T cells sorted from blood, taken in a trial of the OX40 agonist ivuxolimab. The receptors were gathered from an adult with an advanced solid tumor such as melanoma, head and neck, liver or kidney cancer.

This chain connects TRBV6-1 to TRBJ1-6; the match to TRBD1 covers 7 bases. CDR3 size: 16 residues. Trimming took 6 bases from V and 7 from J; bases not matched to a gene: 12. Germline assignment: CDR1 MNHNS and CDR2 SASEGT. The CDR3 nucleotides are TGTGCCAGCAGGGAACTAACCAGGGGGTTGAATTCACCCCTCCACTTT. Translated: CASRELTRGLNSPLHF.

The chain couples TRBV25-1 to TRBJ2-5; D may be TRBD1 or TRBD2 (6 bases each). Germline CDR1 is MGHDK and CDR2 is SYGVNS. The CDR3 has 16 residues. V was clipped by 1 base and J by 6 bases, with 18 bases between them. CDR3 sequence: CASSEFGGLGTQTQYF. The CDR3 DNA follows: TGTGCCAGCAGTGAATTCGGGGGCCTGGGGACGCAGACCCAGTACTTC.

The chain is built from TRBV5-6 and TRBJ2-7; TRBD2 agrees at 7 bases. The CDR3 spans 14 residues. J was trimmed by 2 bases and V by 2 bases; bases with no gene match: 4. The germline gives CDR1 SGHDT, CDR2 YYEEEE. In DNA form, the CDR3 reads TGTGCCAGCAGCTTTCCAGGACTAGCCTACGAGCAGTACTTC. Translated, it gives CASSFPGLAYEQYF.

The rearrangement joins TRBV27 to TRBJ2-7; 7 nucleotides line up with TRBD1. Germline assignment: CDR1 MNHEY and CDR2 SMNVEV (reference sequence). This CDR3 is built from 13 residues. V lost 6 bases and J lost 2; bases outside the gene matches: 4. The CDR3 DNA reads TGTGCCAGCAGAAGACAGGGACCCTACGAGCAGTACTTC. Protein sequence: CASRRQGPYEQYF.

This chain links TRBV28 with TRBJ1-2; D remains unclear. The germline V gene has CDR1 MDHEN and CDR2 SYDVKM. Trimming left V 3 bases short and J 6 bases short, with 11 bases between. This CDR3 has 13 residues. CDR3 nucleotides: TGTGCCAGCAGTTTGGGCAGAGAGAATGGCTACACCTTC. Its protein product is CASSLGRENGYTF.

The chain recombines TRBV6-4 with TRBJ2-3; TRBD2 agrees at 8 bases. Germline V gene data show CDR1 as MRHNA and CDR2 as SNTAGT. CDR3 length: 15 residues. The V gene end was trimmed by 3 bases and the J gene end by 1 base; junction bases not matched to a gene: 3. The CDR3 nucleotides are TGTGCCAGCAGTGATGGGCGGGGGGGCACAGATACGCAGTATTTT. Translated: CASSDGRGGTDTQYF.

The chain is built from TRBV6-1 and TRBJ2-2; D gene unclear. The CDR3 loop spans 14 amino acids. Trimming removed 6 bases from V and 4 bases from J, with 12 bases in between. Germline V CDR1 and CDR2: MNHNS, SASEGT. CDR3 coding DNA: TGTGCCAGCAGACGCACTGGTGGCACCGGGGAGCTGTTTTTT. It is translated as CASRRTGGTGELFF.

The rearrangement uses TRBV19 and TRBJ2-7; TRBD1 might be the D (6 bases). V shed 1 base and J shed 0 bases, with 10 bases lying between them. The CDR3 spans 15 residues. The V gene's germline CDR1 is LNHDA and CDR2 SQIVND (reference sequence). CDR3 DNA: TGTGCCAGTAGTATAGCTGGGACAAACTCCTACGAGCAGTACTTC. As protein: CASSIAGTNSYEQYF.

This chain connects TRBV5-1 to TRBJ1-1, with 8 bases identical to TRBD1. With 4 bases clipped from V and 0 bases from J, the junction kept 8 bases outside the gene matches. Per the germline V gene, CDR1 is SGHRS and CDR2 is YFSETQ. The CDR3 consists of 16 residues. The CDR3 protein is CASSPEGQGMNTEAFF. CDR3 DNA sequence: TGCGCCAGCAGCCCGGAAGGACAGGGTATGAACACTGAAGCTTTCTTT.

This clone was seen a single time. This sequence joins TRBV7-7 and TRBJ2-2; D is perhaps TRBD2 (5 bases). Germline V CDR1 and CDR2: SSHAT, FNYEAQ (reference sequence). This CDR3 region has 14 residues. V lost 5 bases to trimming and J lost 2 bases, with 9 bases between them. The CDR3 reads CASSQSGNTGELFF. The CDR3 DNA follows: TGTGCCAGCAGCCAAAGCGGTAACACCGGGGAGCTGTTTTTT.

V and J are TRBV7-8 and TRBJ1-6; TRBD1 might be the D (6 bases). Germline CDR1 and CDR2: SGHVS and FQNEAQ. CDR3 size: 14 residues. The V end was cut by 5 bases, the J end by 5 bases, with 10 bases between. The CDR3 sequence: CASSPRGNNSPLHF. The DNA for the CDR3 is TGTGCCAGCAGCCCCAGGGGAAATAATTCACCCCTCCACTTT.

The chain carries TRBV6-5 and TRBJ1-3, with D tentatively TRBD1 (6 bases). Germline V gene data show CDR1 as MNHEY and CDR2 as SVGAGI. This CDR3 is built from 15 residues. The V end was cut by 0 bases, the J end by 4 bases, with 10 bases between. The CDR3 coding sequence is TGTGCCAGCAGTTACTCGGGGGACATAGGAAACACCATATATTTT. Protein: CASSYSGDIGNTIYF.

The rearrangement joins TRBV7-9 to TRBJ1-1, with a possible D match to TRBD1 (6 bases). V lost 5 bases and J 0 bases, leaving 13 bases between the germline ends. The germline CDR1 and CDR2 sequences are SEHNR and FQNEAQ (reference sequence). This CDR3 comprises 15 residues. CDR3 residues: CASSPGGQMNTEAFF. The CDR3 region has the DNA TGTGCCAGCAGCCCAGGCGGACAGATGAACACTGAAGCTTTCTTT.

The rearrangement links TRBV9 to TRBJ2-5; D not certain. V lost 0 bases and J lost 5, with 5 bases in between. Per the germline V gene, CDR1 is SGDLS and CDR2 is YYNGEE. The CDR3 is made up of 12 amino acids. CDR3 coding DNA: TGTGCCAGCAGCGTAGTAGGGGAGACCCAGTACTTC. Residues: CASSVVGETQYF.

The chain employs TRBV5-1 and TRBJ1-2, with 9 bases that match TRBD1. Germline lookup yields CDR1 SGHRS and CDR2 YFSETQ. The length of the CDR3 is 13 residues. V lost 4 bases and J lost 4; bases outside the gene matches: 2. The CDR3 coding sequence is TGCGCCAGCAGCCCGGGACAGGGCTATGGCTACACCTTC. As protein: CASSPGQGYGYTF.

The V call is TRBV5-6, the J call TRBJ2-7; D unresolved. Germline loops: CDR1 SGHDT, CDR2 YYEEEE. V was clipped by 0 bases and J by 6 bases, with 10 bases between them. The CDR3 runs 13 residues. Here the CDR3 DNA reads TGTGCCAGCAGCTTGGTCACAGTTCCCGAGCAGTACTTC. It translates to CASSLVTVPEQYF.

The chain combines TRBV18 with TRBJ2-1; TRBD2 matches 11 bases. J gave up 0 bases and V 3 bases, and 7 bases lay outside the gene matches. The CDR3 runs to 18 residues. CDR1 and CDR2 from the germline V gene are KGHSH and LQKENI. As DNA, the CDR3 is TGTGCCAGCTCACCGAGGACTAGCGGGCCCAGCTCCTACAATGAGCAGTTCTTC. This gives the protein CASSPRTSGPSSYNEQFF.

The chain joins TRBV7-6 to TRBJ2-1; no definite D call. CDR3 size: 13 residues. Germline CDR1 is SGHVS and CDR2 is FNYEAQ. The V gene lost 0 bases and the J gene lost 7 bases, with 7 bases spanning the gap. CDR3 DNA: TGTGCCAGCAGCTTAGCAAGGAGTAATGAGCAGTTCTTC. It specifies CASSLARSNEQFF.